The 23 T cell receptor beta chains presented below share a single source sample, sequenced in a study of T cell changes during pregnancy in multiple sclerosis. The assay was immunoSEQ multiplex PCR, and TCRdb's table has in-frame clones only and misses some. The sample shows about 83,000 clones, about 95% of them seen only once. The sample in question was peripheral blood, obtained in the second trimester of pregnancy. The receptors come from a female donor with multiple sclerosis, enrolled in a pregnancy study.

CDR3 amino acids: CAWSGLAGAYEQYF. CDR3 DNA sequence: TGTGCCTGGAGCGGACTAGCGGGAGCCTACGAGCAGTACTTC. The chain recombines TRBV30 with TRBJ2-7, with 13 bases aligning to TRBD2. This CDR3 has 14 amino acids. V gave up 3 bases and J gave up 2 bases; unmatched junction bases: 1. Germline-derived CDR1 and CDR2 are GTSNPN and SVGIG (reference sequence).

This clone was found a few times. The V call is TRBV21-1, the J call TRBJ2-5; no check of the table's D call, TRBD1, against the DNA was made. TRBV21-1 constitutes a pseudogene. CDR3 length equals 17 residues. CDR3 DNA: TGTGCCAGCAGCAAAGACGACAGGGGGCCCTGCGGAGAGACCCAGTACTTC. Translation gives CASSKDDRGPCGETQYF.

The chain carries TRBV9 and TRBJ2-2; 7 nucleotides align to TRBD2. There are 16 residues in the CDR3. Germline values: CDR1 SGDLS, CDR2 YYNGEE. V shed 3 bases and J 3 bases; nucleotides not matched to a gene: 8. CDR3 sequence: CASSERDGEYTGELFF. The CDR3 coding sequence is TGTGCCAGCAGCGAGCGGGACGGAGAATACACCGGGGAGCTGTTTTTT.

This chain joins TRBV11-2 and TRBJ2-3, with 7 bases lining up with TRBD2. The J segment lost 2 bases and the V segment lost 3 bases, leaving 11 bases of the junction unmatched. The germline gives CDR1 SGHAT, CDR2 FQNNGV. The CDR3 extends over 17 amino acids. The CDR3 spells CASSLRVAGTSTDTQYF. CDR3 coding DNA: TGTGCCAGCAGCTTGCGGGTAGCGGGTACCTCCACAGATACGCAGTATTTT.

The chain carries TRBV19 and TRBJ2-2, with a possible D match to TRBD1 (6 bases). With 3 bases removed from V and 4 bases from J, the gap between germline ends came to 9 bases. Germline V CDR1 and CDR2: LNHDA, SQIVND (reference sequence). CDR3 length: 14 amino acids. CDR3 in amino acids: CASSIGQTTGELFF. The CDR3 DNA sequence: TGTGCCAGTAGTATTGGACAGACCACCGGGGAGCTGTTTTTT. The full variable domain, with the rest looked up from reference TRBV19 and TRBJ2-2, is DGGITQSPKYLFRKEGQNVTLSCEQNLNHDAMYWYRQDPGQGLRLIYYSQIVNDFQKGDIAEGYSVSREKKESFPLTVTSAQKNPTAFYLCASSIGQTTGELFFGEGSRLTVL.

This chain uses TRBV18 with TRBJ2-2; D may be TRBD1 (5 bases). The V end lost 2 bases, the J end lost 1 base, and 11 bases lay between the germline ends. The CDR3 has 16 amino acids. CDR1 KGHSH and CDR2 LQKENI come from the germline V gene. The CDR3 here is CASSPAGQRNTGELFF. CDR3 DNA sequence: TGTGCCAGCTCACCAGCAGGGCAACGGAACACCGGGGAGCTGTTTTTT.

This clone was picked up one time. The chain has TRBV5-1 and TRBJ2-2, with D perhaps TRBD1 (7 bases). The CDR3 loop spans 15 amino acids. The germline V gene encodes CDR1 SGHRS and CDR2 YFSETQ. V was trimmed by 5 bases and J by 5 bases, leaving 16 bases between them. CDR3 loop: CASRPTGAGTGELFF. The CDR3 coding sequence is TGCGCCAGCAGGCCAACAGGGGCGGGAACCGGGGAGCTGTTTTTT.

This sequence joins TRBV7-6 and TRBJ2-2, with 11 bases that match TRBD2. The CDR3 has 18 amino acids. Trimming cost V 3 bases and J 0 bases; bases outside gene matches: 6. Germline CDR1 and CDR2: SGHVS and FNYEAQ. CDR3 in DNA: TGTGCCAGCAGCTTCCGGCTAGCGGGAGGTTCGAACACCGGGGAGCTGTTTTTT. Its translation: CASSFRLAGGSNTGELFF.

The CDR3 sequence is CASSKDRGRGYTF. The CDR3 nucleotides read TGTGCCAGCAGCAAAGACAGGGGGCGCGGCTACACCTTC. The chain uses TRBV21-1 and TRBJ1-2; the D call TRBD1 from the table was never checked on the DNA. TRBV21-1 is a recognized pseudogene. CDR3 length equals 13 residues.

CDR3 sequence (DNA): TGTGCCAGCAGCATGGGACTAGCGGGGTACAATGAGCAGTTCTTC. Residues: CASSMGLAGYNEQFF. The genes are TRBV11-2 and TRBJ2-1; 13 nucleotides agree with TRBD2. The CDR3 covers 15 residues. V was clipped by 5 bases and J by 4 bases; unmatched bases: 2. Germline loops: CDR1 SGHAT, CDR2 FQNNGV.

This chain joins TRBV5-1 and TRBJ2-2; D is possibly TRBD1 (6 bases). The germline gives CDR1 SGHRS, CDR2 YFSETQ. V gave up 1 base and J gave up 5 bases, with 9 bases separating them. The CDR3 length is 14 residues. The CDR3 is CASSLPQGTGELFF. The CDR3 region has the DNA TGCGCCAGCAGCTTGCCCCAGGGGACCGGGGAGCTGTTTTTT. The full variable domain, with the rest looked up from reference TRBV5-1 and TRBJ2-2, is KAGVTQTPRYLIKTRGQQVTLSCSPISGHRSVSWYQQTPGQGLQFLFEYFSETQRNKGNFPGRFSGRQFSNSRSEMNVSTLELGDSALYLCASSLPQGTGELFFGEGSRLTVL.

The chain employs TRBV28 and TRBJ2-2; TRBD2 agrees at 8 bases. CDR3 length equals 16 residues. The V segment lost 10 bases and the J segment 5 bases; nucleotides outside the gene matches: 15. The germline gives CDR1 MDHEN, CDR2 SYDVKM. CDR3 coding DNA: TGTGCCACTGAGGGTTGGGGGAGCGGGAGAACCGGGGAGCTGTTTTTT. Encoded protein: CATEGWGSGRTGELFF.

The chain is built from TRBV28 and TRBJ1-1, with 9 positions matching TRBD1. This CDR3 spans 12 amino acids. CDR1 and CDR2 from the germline V gene are MDHEN and SYDVKM. Trimming cost V 6 bases and J 9 bases; bases outside gene matches: 5. For the CDR3, the DNA is TGTGCCAGCAGCTCGGACAGGGGAAAAGCTTTCTTT. Translated, it gives CASSSDRGKAFF.

The chain has TRBV19 and TRBJ1-5; tentatively, D is TRBD1 (6 bases). The CDR3 runs 14 residues. V was trimmed by 2 bases and J by 5 bases, leaving 10 bases between them. CDR1 and CDR2 (germline): LNHDA, SQIVND (reference sequence). CDR3 sequence reads: CASSIQGIDQPQHF. In DNA, the CDR3 is TGTGCCAGTAGTATACAGGGGATCGATCAGCCCCAGCATTTT. Based on the CDR3 plus reference TRBV19 and TRBJ1-5, the full variable domain is DGGITQSPKYLFRKEGQNVTLSCEQNLNHDAMYWYRQDPGQGLRLIYYSQIVNDFQKGDIAEGYSVSREKKESFPLTVTSAQKNPTAFYLCASSIQGIDQPQHFGDGTRLSIL.

J is TRBJ2-7 and V is TRBV5-5; weak D call: TRBD2 (5 bases). Germline CDR1 is SGHKS and CDR2 is YYEKEE (reference sequence). This CDR3 has 14 amino acids. The V gene lost 2 bases and the J gene lost 7 bases, with 16 bases spanning the gap. CDR3 sequence reads: CASSFYVAGGEQYF. CDR3 sequence (DNA): TGTGCCAGCAGCTTCTATGTGGCGGGCGGGGAGCAGTACTTC. The whole variable domain, filled in from reference TRBV5-5 and TRBJ2-7, reads DAGVTQSPTHLIKTRGQQVTLRCSPISGHKSVSWYQQVLGQGPQFIFQYYEKEERGRGNFPDRFSARQFPNYSSELNVNALLLGDSALYLCASSFYVAGGEQYFGPGTRLTVT.

This clone was counted once. The chain links TRBV28 to TRBJ2-1, with 9 bases that match TRBD2. The V segment lost 3 bases and the J segment 4 bases; nucleotides outside the gene matches: 4. Looked up from germline, CDR1 is MDHEN and CDR2 is SYDVKM. The CDR3 totals 15 residues. In nucleotides, the CDR3 is TGTGCCAGCAGTTTTTATCTAGCGGGATACAATGAGCAGTTCTTC. It specifies CASSFYLAGYNEQFF.

The chain couples TRBV19 to TRBJ2-7; 9 bases fit TRBD1. The V gene end was trimmed by 5 bases and the J gene end by 4 bases; junction bases not matched to a gene: 9. Germline lookup yields CDR1 LNHDA and CDR2 SQIVND (reference sequence). This CDR3 comprises 15 residues. This chain's CDR3 is CASSWGTGPSYEQYF. CDR3 in DNA: TGTGCCAGTAGTTGGGGGACAGGGCCATCGTACGAGCAGTACTTC.

The rearrangement links TRBV4-3 to TRBJ2-5, with TRBD2 as a possible D gene (6 bases). V lost 3 bases to trimming and J lost 5 bases, with 16 bases between them. The CDR3 is made up of 15 amino acids. In germline, CDR1 is LGHNA, CDR2 YSLEER. CDR3 residues: CASSQETGTGETQYF. The CDR3 DNA reads as TGCGCCAGCAGCCAGGAAACCGGGACTGGGGAGACCCAGTACTTC.

This chain uses TRBV7-9 with TRBJ1-2; D might be TRBD1 (6 bases). Germline values: CDR1 SEHNR, CDR2 FQNEAQ (reference sequence). CDR3 length equals 15 residues. Trimming left V 3 bases short and J 4 bases short, with 15 bases between. CDR3 region: CASSFGAGEFYGYTF. The CDR3 DNA sequence: TGTGCCAGCAGCTTCGGGGCAGGGGAGTTCTATGGCTACACCTTC.

The count of this clone is one. V gene TRBV28 combines with J gene TRBJ2-7; tentative D call: TRBD2 (6 bases). Looked up from germline, CDR1 is MDHEN and CDR2 is SYDVKM. This CDR3 is 15 amino acids long. V was cut by 5 bases and J by 3 bases, with 17 bases left in between. The CDR3 bases are TGTGCCAGCAGTGCGCGACTAGGGATTGACTACGAGCAGTACTTC. Protein sequence: CASSARLGIDYEQYF.

The chain uses TRBV27 and TRBJ2-7, with 8 bases lining up with TRBD2. The CDR3 is 14 residues long. V shed 3 bases, J shed 5 bases, and the junction held 6 bases outside the gene matches. The germline CDR1 and CDR2 sequences are MNHEY and SMNVEV (reference sequence). The CDR3 DNA reads TGTGCCAGCAGTTTCGGGGGGGGGTCGGACGAGCAGTACTTC. Protein sequence: CASSFGGGSDEQYF.

The chain recombines TRBV5-5 with TRBJ2-1, with 7 bases aligning to TRBD2. The CDR3 loop spans 16 amino acids. CDR1 and CDR2 from the germline V gene are SGHKS and YYEKEE (reference sequence). The V segment lost 4 bases and the J segment 7 bases; nucleotides outside the gene matches: 14. The CDR3 reads CASSPTGALAENEQFF. The CDR3 DNA follows: TGTGCCAGCAGCCCTACTGGTGCCCTAGCGGAAAATGAGCAGTTCTTC.

The chain has TRBV28 and TRBJ2-7; 14 positions agree with TRBD2. Trimming at V came to 11 bases and at J to 1 base, leaving 10 bases not matched to a gene. The CDR3 is made up of 16 amino acids. Per the germline V gene, CDR1 is MDHEN and CDR2 is SYDVKM. CDR3 DNA sequence: TGTGCCGTTTCCGGGACTAGCGGGAGTTTGTCCTACGAGCAGTACTTC. Its protein product is CAVSGTSGSLSYEQYF.